The 28 T cell receptor beta chains below come from one sample, sequenced in a study of human T cells and chemical hapten exposure. One entry per CDR3 protein results from TCRdb running MiXCR on the RACE reads. The table includes fewer than 130,000 distinct CDR3 sequences, approximately 10% detected once. Time point noted: patch test 1, 2 weeks after DPC sensitization. Stated treatment: therapeutic diphenylcyclopropenone sensitization with weekly scalp DPC. The sequencing here drew on whole blood, taken in connection with sensitization to the hapten diphenylcyclopropenone (DPC). The receptor set was obtained from a woman in her thirties or forties with alopecia areata. Some clones in this sample may be carry-over from other donors' samples.

This clonotype was found a few times. The chain is built from TRBV3-1 and TRBJ1-2, with D hard to call. Trimming took off 0 bases at V and 8 bases at J, with 13 bases between the two ends. In germline, CDR1 is LGHDT, CDR2 YNNKEL (reference sequence). The CDR3 extends over 14 amino acids. The CDR3 here is CASSQDAGFGGYTF. The CDR3 region has the DNA TGTGCCAGCAGCCAAGACGCGGGATTCGGAGGCTACACCTTC.

V usage is TRBV7-2 and J usage is TRBJ2-7; 7 bases are shared with TRBD1. Germline assignment: CDR1 SGHTA and CDR2 FQGNSA. After removal of 5 bases from V and 3 bases from J, the junction contained 10 bases not matched to a gene. The CDR3 length is 15 residues. The CDR3 reads CASSHRGRGSYEQYF. CDR3 DNA: TGTGCCAGCAGCCACAGGGGCAGGGGGAGCTACGAGCAGTACTTC.

There are many counts of this clonotype. The rearrangement uses TRBV11-2 and TRBJ2-3, with 12 bases identical to TRBD2. CDR3 length: 18 amino acids. Germline V gene data show CDR1 as SGHAT and CDR2 as FQNNGV. V lost 3 bases to trimming and J lost 0 bases; unmatched junction nucleotides: 7. This CDR3 is CASSLGLAGGPSTDTQYF. The DNA for the CDR3 is TGTGCCAGCAGCTTGGGCCTAGCGGGAGGGCCCAGCACAGATACGCAGTATTTT.

This clonotype showed up many times. The rearrangement links TRBV4-2 to TRBJ2-7, with TRBD2 matching over 10 bases. Germline loops: CDR1 LGHNA, CDR2 YNFKEQ. V shed 6 bases and J 5 bases; nucleotides not matched to a gene: 13. The CDR3 extends over 16 amino acids. The CDR3 loop reads CASRLGTGLALDEQYF. Here the CDR3 DNA reads TGTGCCAGCAGGTTGGGCACGGGACTAGCGTTAGACGAGCAGTACTTC.

This clonotype was recorded at least ten times. V gene TRBV3-1 combines with J gene TRBJ1-5; D unclear. The CDR3 consists of 12 residues. Trimming cost V 1 base and J 5 bases, with 3 bases left between them. Germline-derived CDR1 and CDR2 are LGHDT and YNNKEL (reference sequence). CDR3 bases: TGTGCCAGCAGCCAAGGGGATCAGCCCCAGCATTTT. As protein: CASSQGDQPQHF.

This clonotype showed up many times. The V gene is TRBV14, the J gene TRBJ2-3; D might be TRBD2 (5 bases). This CDR3 spans 19 amino acids. The germline V gene encodes CDR1 SGHDN and CDR2 FVKESK. Trimming stripped 2 bases from V and 0 bases from J, with 21 bases between. CDR3: CASSQPGQIAPRSTDTQYF. CDR3 bases: TGTGCCAGCAGCCAACCTGGGCAGATAGCGCCCAGAAGCACAGATACGCAGTATTTT.

Turning to this clonotype: A much larger clone differs by one base, so this may be a read error. The conserved phenylalanine or tryptophan is not found at the CDR3 terminus, so this likely reflects a read error. This rearrangement joins TRBV2 to TRBJ1-1, with D tentatively TRBD1 (5 bases). V lost 6 bases and J 4 bases, leaving 12 bases between the germline ends. The CDR3 has 13 residues. Germline V gene data show CDR1 as SNHLY and CDR2 as FYNNEI. The CDR3 loop is CASRLGRGTEAFL. As DNA, the CDR3 is TGTGCCAGCAGGCTGGGGAGGGGCACTGAAGCTTTCTTA.

In its sample, this clonotype was seen many times. V gene TRBV28 combines with J gene TRBJ1-1; D ambiguous. Per the germline V gene, CDR1 is MDHEN and CDR2 is SYDVKM. The ends were cut back, 6 bases at V and 2 bases at J, with 10 bases in the middle. CDR3 length: 13 amino acids. As DNA, the CDR3 is TGTGCCAGCAGACTAGTAGCTAACACTGAAGCTTTCTTT. It encodes CASRLVANTEAFF.

Comment on this clonotype: A clone one base away is much larger, so this may be a read error. The chain joins TRBV24-1 to TRBJ1-5; no firm D call. The CDR3 covers 15 residues. Germline V CDR1 and CDR2: KGHDR, SFDVKD. In nucleotides, the CDR3 is TGTGCCACCAGTGACACCGGACTGACAAATCAGCCCCGGCATTTT. Protein sequence: CATSDTGLTNQPRHF.

The chain recombines TRBV7-9 with TRBJ2-7; D is undetermined. CDR1 and CDR2 from the germline V gene are SEHNR and FQNEAQ (reference sequence). The CDR3 runs 11 residues. The ends were cut back, 5 bases at V and 7 bases at J, with 9 bases in the middle. This CDR3 is CASSPAWEQYF. In DNA form, the CDR3 reads TGTGCCAGCAGCCCGGCGTGGGAGCAGTACTTC.

This clonotype has just one count. V is TRBV6-2 or TRBV6-3 and J is TRBJ1-5; a weak D match, TRBD1 (5 bases). V lost 6 bases and J lost 10, with 19 bases in between. Germline CDR1 reads MNHEY; CDR2 reads SVGEGT. The CDR3 covers 14 residues. The chain's CDR3 is CASSSPGRTIPQHF. The CDR3 coding sequence is TGTGCCAGCAGCTCCCCGGGACGGACAATTCCCCAGCATTTT.

This clonotype was found a few times. The chain is built from TRBV7-9 and TRBJ1-5; no reliable D call. The germline V gene has CDR1 SEHNR and CDR2 FQNEAQ (reference sequence). Trimming pared 1 base from V and 4 bases from J, leaving 5 bases between. CDR3 length equals 13 residues. The CDR3 sequence: CASSLERNQPQHF. DNA for the CDR3: TGTGCCAGCAGCTTAGAAAGAAATCAGCCCCAGCATTTT.

The CDR3 region is CASSFLQGQQYF. CDR3 sequence (DNA): TGTGCCAGCAGCTTCCTACAGGGGCAGCAGTACTTC. The chain carries TRBV7-9 and TRBJ2-7; 7 nucleotides align to TRBD1. Trimming at V came to 3 bases and at J to 8 bases, leaving 4 bases not matched to a gene. In germline, CDR1 is SEHNR, CDR2 FQNEAQ (reference sequence). The CDR3 consists of 12 residues.

This chain connects TRBV21-1 to TRBJ2-5; TRBD2 is the table's D call, not checked against the DNA. TRBV21-1 is annotated as a pseudogene. The CDR3 runs to 20 residues. DNA of the CDR3: TGTGCCAGCAGCAAAGCCCCCGGACTAGCGGGAGGGCTCGACCAGGAGACCCAGTACTTC. It encodes CASSKAPGLAGGLDQETQYF.

The gene calls are TRBV7-9 and TRBJ2-7, with D perhaps TRBD1 (6 bases). CDR1 is SEHNR, CDR2 FQNEAQ, per germline (reference sequence). Trimming pared 7 bases from V and 0 bases from J, leaving 10 bases between. The CDR3 contains 13 residues. CDR3 loop: CASTDSSSYEQYF. Written as DNA, the CDR3 is TGTGCCAGCACGGACAGCAGCTCCTACGAGCAGTACTTC. The full variable domain, its missing parts supplied by reference TRBV7-9 and TRBJ2-7, is DTGVSQNPRHKITKRGQNVTFRCDPISEHNRLYWYRQTLGQGPEFLTYFQNEAQLEKSRLLSDRFSAERPKGSFSTLEIQRTEQGDSAMYLCASTDSSSYEQYFGPGTRLTVT.

In its sample, this clonotype was seen many times. The chain couples TRBV18 to TRBJ1-6; D perhaps matches TRBD1 (6 bases). Germline V lookup: CDR1 KGHSH, CDR2 LQKENI. V was trimmed by 0 bases and J by 0 bases, leaving 15 bases between them. This CDR3 has 19 amino acids. The CDR3 region has the DNA TGTGCCAGCTCACCACCGCCGACAGGCCTAAGCTCCTATAATTCACCCCTCCACTTT. It specifies CASSPPPTGLSSYNSPLHF.

Many counts were recorded for this clonotype. The chain has TRBV5-5 and TRBJ1-1; 7 bases map to TRBD1. The germline V gene has CDR1 SGHKS and CDR2 YYEKEE (reference sequence). The CDR3 has 14 residues. With 4 bases clipped from V and 7 bases from J, the junction kept 10 bases outside the gene matches. CDR3 amino acids: CASSGTGVINEAFF. CDR3 DNA: TGTGCCAGCAGCGGAACAGGGGTGATAAATGAAGCTTTCTTT.

The rearrangement links TRBV3-1 to TRBJ1-2; tentatively, D is TRBD1 (5 bases). V lost 3 bases and J lost 7, with 12 bases in between. The CDR3 has 13 amino acids. The germline V gene encodes CDR1 LGHDT and CDR2 YNNKEL (reference sequence). The DNA for the CDR3 is TGTGCCAGCAGCCAGTCAAAGACAGTTGGCTACACCTTC. This sequence encodes CASSQSKTVGYTF.

This clonotype has a handful of counts. The chain employs TRBV12-3 or TRBV12-4 and TRBJ2-1; TRBD1 matches at 8 bases. The CDR3 loop spans 14 amino acids. V lost 8 bases, J lost 9 bases, and 12 bases stayed unmatched. CDR3 DNA sequence: TGTGCCAGCGGGGGACAGGCGTCGTTTGGTGAGCAGTTCTTC. Protein product: CASGGQASFGEQFF.

This clonotype was seen more than once but under ten times. The genes are TRBV19 and TRBJ1-2; D unclear. Germline-derived CDR1 and CDR2 are LNHDA and SQIVND (reference sequence). The CDR3 runs 14 residues. V lost 0 bases and J lost 2, with 7 bases in between. The CDR3: CASSIDLRNYGYTF. CDR3 nucleotide sequence: TGTGCCAGTAGTATAGATCTCCGCAACTATGGCTACACCTTC.

The sample holds many counts of this clonotype. CDR3 residues: CASSLATGPSPYEQYF. The CDR3 nucleotides are TGTGCCAGCAGCTTGGCCACAGGTCCATCCCCATACGAGCAGTACTTC. The chain joins TRBV5-4 to TRBJ2-7; D might be TRBD1 (5 bases). V was pared by 0 bases and J by 4 bases, with 17 bases between. Germline CDR1 SGHNT, CDR2 YYREEE (reference sequence). This CDR3 contains 16 residues.

This clonotype was counted at least ten times. The chain combines TRBV20-1 with TRBJ1-5; D is perhaps TRBD1 (6 bases). V lost 0 bases to trimming and J lost 0 bases, with 12 bases between them. The CDR3 has 16 amino acids. Germline values: CDR1 DFQATT, CDR2 SNEGSKA (reference sequence). CDR3 amino acids: CSAREVGGYSNQPQHF. The CDR3 DNA follows: TGCAGTGCTAGAGAAGTAGGGGGATATAGCAATCAGCCCCAGCATTTT.

At least ten counts were recorded for this clonotype. This sequence joins TRBV5-5 and TRBJ1-1; perhaps TRBD1 as D (5 bases). Germline V lookup: CDR1 SGHKS, CDR2 YYEKEE (reference sequence). V gave up 1 base and J gave up 6 bases, with 19 bases separating them. The CDR3 length is 16 residues. CDR3: CASSLFGGVSTAEAFF. In DNA form, the CDR3 reads TGTGCCAGCAGCTTGTTCGGGGGAGTGTCTACGGCTGAAGCTTTCTTT.

This clonotype has ten or more counts. The chain has TRBV19 and TRBJ2-4, with 10 bases aligning to TRBD1. Trimming removed 3 bases from V and 1 base from J; junction bases left unmatched: 6. CDR1 and CDR2 (germline): LNHDA, SQIVND (reference sequence). The CDR3 extends over 17 amino acids. The CDR3 bases are TGTGCCAGTAGTATCCGAGACAGGGGGCCGGCCAAAAACATTCAGTACTTC. This translates into CASSIRDRGPAKNIQYF.

This chain joins TRBV11-1 and TRBJ2-7; D tentatively reads TRBD1 or TRBD2 (5 bases each). The length of the CDR3 is 14 residues. Looked up from germline, CDR1 is SGHAT and CDR2 is FQDESV (reference sequence). Trimming shortened V by 5 bases and J by 7 bases, and 18 bases separated the two germline ends. As DNA, the CDR3 is TGTGCCAGCAGCATCCAGGGACCACCCGGAGAGCAGTACTTC. This codes for CASSIQGPPGEQYF.

The CDR3 here is CAGSVPQETQYF. The CDR3 nucleotides read TGTGCCGGGAGTGTCCCCCAAGAGACCCAGTACTTC. The chain combines TRBV2 with TRBJ2-5, with D maybe TRBD2 (5 bases). This CDR3 comprises 12 residues. Trimming removed 11 bases at V and 1 base at J, with 11 bases between. From germline, CDR1 is SNHLY and CDR2 FYNNEI.

This clonotype was seen ten or more times. The chain uses TRBV28 and TRBJ2-7; TRBD2 aligns across 12 bases. The CDR3 runs 15 residues. V dropped 7 bases and J dropped 4; count of bases not matched to a gene: 8. The germline gives CDR1 MDHEN, CDR2 SYDVKM. The CDR3 sequence: CASTQPSGRVYEQYF. The CDR3 DNA is TGTGCCAGCACCCAACCTAGCGGGAGGGTGTACGAGCAGTACTTC.

The chain recombines TRBV20-1 with TRBJ1-2; possibly TRBD1 for D (5 bases). The CDR3 length is 12 residues. V lost 2 bases, J lost 5 bases, and 9 bases lay in between. Germline lookup yields CDR1 DFQATT and CDR2 SNEGSKA (reference sequence). The CDR3 region is CSARSPGYGYTF. The CDR3 nucleotides read TGCAGTGCTAGATCCCCAGGGTATGGCTACACCTTC.